This TCR beta chain came from a study of identical twins' blood T cells. The study, taken as a whole, reports: Abundant TCRbeta CDR3s overlapped more between twins than with unrelated donors.

Comments on this clonotype: Its antigen is undetermined.

Libraries were made from RNA as TCR cDNA, using a modified protocol. From the 5' RACE reads, TCRdb called clonotypes with MiXCR, one entry per CDR3 protein. The sample has hundreds of thousands of distinct CDR3 sequences; around 30% are singletons. Sequenced sample: PBMCs. The clonotype comes from a woman between 18 and 55 years old in good health.

CDR3 region: CASSGDYGETQYF. CDR3 bases: TGTGCCAGCAGCGGGGACTACGGTGAGACCCAGTACTTC. The chain joins TRBV9 to TRBJ2-5, with 7 bases lining up with TRBD2. The V gene end was trimmed by 3 bases and the J gene end by 5 bases; junction bases not matched to a gene: 4. Germline assignment: CDR1 SGDLS and CDR2 YYNGEE. CDR3 size: 13 residues.